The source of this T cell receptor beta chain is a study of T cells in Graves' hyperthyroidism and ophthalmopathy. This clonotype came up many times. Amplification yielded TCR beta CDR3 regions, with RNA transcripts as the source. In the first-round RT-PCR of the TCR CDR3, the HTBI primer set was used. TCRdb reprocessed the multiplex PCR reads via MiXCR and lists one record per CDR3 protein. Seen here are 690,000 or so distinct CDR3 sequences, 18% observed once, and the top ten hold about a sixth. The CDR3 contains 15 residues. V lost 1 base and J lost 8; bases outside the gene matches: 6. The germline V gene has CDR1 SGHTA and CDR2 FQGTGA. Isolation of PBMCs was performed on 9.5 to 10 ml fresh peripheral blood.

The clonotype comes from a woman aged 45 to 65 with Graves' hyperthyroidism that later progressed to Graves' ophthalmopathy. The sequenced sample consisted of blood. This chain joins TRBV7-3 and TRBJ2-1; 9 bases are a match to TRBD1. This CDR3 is CASSLRTGVSDEQFF. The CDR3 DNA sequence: TGTGCCAGCAGCTTAAGGACAGGGGTATCGGATGAGCAGTTCTTC.